This is a list of T cell receptor beta chains from one sample in a study of shared clonotypes between healthy human individuals. Here immunoSEQ multiplex PCR was the method, and the copy in TCRdb shows in-frame clones only, minus some. The sample records about 1.1 million clones, 60% to 85% being singletons. The sample consisted of memory CD4+ T cells from PBMCs. Receptor source: a man between 18 and 35 years old in good health. Some clones in this sample may be carry-over from other donors' samples. Both conserved end residues are part of each CDR3. The D gene is left open where the match is weak. Expanded clones are given a class, and other clones once, few, many or no size at all.

D,size,J,V,CDR3,DNA
TRBD1,few,TRBJ2-7,TRBV7-2,CASVRGHPSSYEQYF,TGTGCCAGCGTAAGGGGGCACCCATCGTCCTACGAGCAGTACTTC
-,few,TRBJ2-1,TRBV5-1,CASSLSIRETGNEQFF,TGCGCCAGCAGCTTGTCCATCCGGGAGACAGGGAATGAGCAGTTCTTC
-,few,TRBJ1-3,TRBV2,CASSGWGLGNTIYF,TGTGCCAGCAGTGGGTGGGGACTTGGAAACACCATATATTTT
-,-,TRBJ2-7,TRBV20-1,CSAITYEQYF,TGCAGTGCTATCACCTACGAGCAGTACTTC
-,-,TRBJ2-3,TRBV4-1,CASSQVGGSGTSTDTQYF,TGCGCCAGCAGCCAAGTTGGGGGTAGCGGCACTAGCACAGATACGCAGTATTTT
-,-,TRBJ1-5,TRBV5-1,CASSLVSGPNQPQHF,TGCGCCAGCAGCTTGGTATCCGGACCGAATCAGCCCCAGCATTTT
-,-,TRBJ2-3,TRBV23-1,CASSHGGMSTDTQYF,TGCGCCAGCAGTCACGGCGGAATGAGCACAGATACGCAGTATTTT
TRBD2,-,TRBJ2-1,TRBV2,CASIREGGNEQFF,TGTGCCAGCATCAGGGAGGGTGGCAATGAGCAGTTCTTC
-,-,TRBJ2-7,TRBV12-5,CASGLAGEHEQYF,TGTGCTAGTGGTTTGGCTGGGGAGCACGAGCAGTACTTC
-,-,TRBJ1-1,TRBV29-1,CSVEDLPLTLNTEAFF,TGCAGCGTTGAAGATCTACCCCTTACTCTAAACACTGAAGCTTTCTTT
TRBD2,once,TRBJ2-3,TRBV10-3,CAISESGVAGADTQYF,TGTGCCATCAGTGAGTCGGGAGTAGCGGGAGCAGATACGCAGTATTTT
TRBD2,-,TRBJ2-3,TRBV11-3,CASSSPGPLAGLADTQYF,TGTGCCAGCAGCTCACCCGGTCCACTAGCGGGATTGGCAGATACGCAGTATTTT
-,-,TRBJ2-3,TRBV5-1,CASRPGLASNADTQYF,TGCGCCAGCAGACCCGGACTCGCCTCAAACGCAGATACGCAGTATTTT
-,-,TRBJ1-5,TRBV6-1,CASSESGRIGNQPQHF,TGTGCCAGCAGTGAATCGGGCAGAATAGGCAATCAGCCCCAGCATTTT